This T cell receptor beta chain is drawn from a study of CD8+CD57+ T cells in acquired aplastic anemia (dated by TCRdb to 2017 to 2018). Looking at the study overall: On average, sorted CD4+ and CD8+ cells yielded around 3.5 ug of extracted DNA, with a range of about 0.19 to 30 ug. General study outcomes and caveats: No significant difference in CD8+ Simpson's diversity was found between patients and healthy controls (P=0.060). Around 28 CD8+ CDR3 sequences were found to be shared between patients and controls, but these sequences appeared to be highly expressed in patients and within the immunodominant clones of the patients.

Genomic DNA served as template for TCR beta VDJ combination and CDR3 sequence profiling. An Illumina HiSeq 2000 was the platform used for TCR repertoire sequencing. On the study's bioinformatics: Repertoire assessment relied on Simpson's diversity index, CDR3 size and DJ length profiles, and TRBV/TRBJ rearrangement plots. The most abundant DNA sequence in the deep sequencing data was taken as the immunodominant clone. CDR3 amino acid sequences were screened for sharing across subjects and were compared with published repertoires and the VDJdb database. Starting from the raw public reads, TCRdb applied fastp trimming at Q25, assembled clones with MiXCR and retained in-frame beta chains. One record per CDR3 amino acid sequence lists the most common genes and DNA. The V and J calls and clone size are TCRdb's, not the authors'. Within this sample are around 250,000 distinct CDR3 sequences, with roughly half of them counted one time only. The ten largest clones represent 8% of the sample.

CDR1 and CDR2 were assigned from the germline V gene as MGHDK and SYGVNS. The CDR3 numbers 15 residues from cysteine through phenylalanine. Only the CDR3 portion is preserved as DNA: 45 bases, with reading frame beginning at the first base. In this study, sorted CD4+ and CD8+ T cells from the blood of healthy subjects and of severe aplastic anemia patients had their TCR repertoires deep-sequenced. Ficoll-Paque density gradient centrifugation was used to isolate peripheral blood mononuclear cells. Before DNA extraction, CD4+ and CD8+ T cells were sorted with FACS or magnetic beads. As regards this clonotype: Its target antigen remains unknown. One end of the junction varies from germline; a read error may be responsible.

This receptor was identified in a human donor with severe aplastic anemia or a healthy control (not recorded which). Sequenced: sorted CD4+, CD8+, or CD8+CD57+ T cells (not recorded which) from PBMCs. The chain is encoded by TRBV25-1 joined to TRBJ2-3; the D gene could be TRBD1 or TRBD2, each one agreeing over 5 bases. The CDR3 region: CASGEPGRSGDTQYF. The nucleotide sequence reads TGTGCCAGCGGTGAACCGGGACGGTCGGGGGATACGCAGTATTTT.